These 12 T cell receptor beta chains share one sample of origin, sequenced in a study of T cells after yellow fever vaccination. TCRdb re-derived calls from the 5' RACE reads in MiXCR, one entry per CDR3 protein. The sample comprises 300,000 to 350,000 distinct CDR3 sequences, roughly a tenth of which are singletons, and roughly 3% rests with the top ten. The sample was CD4+ T cells sorted from PBMCs, taken 45 days after the yellow fever booster vaccination. These receptors originate from a man between 18 and 29 years old who received the YFV17D yellow fever vaccine.

This clonotype was observed a few times. J is TRBJ1-1 and V is TRBV2; D is uncertain. CDR1 SNHLY and CDR2 FYNNEI come from the germline V gene. This CDR3 is built from 13 residues. Trimming removed 7 bases from V and 0 bases from J, with 9 bases in between. The CDR3 protein is CASTGQVNTEAFF. DNA for the CDR3: TGTGCCAGCACCGGGCAGGTGAACACTGAAGCTTTCTTT.

This clonotype has just a few counts. No conserved phenylalanine or tryptophan ends this CDR3, so it is likely a read error. Because the CDR3's place on the DNA is in doubt, the DNA is left out and the CDR3 is given as listed by TCRdb. The CDR3 loop is CASARIGGVTSTI. The rearrangement uses TRBV28 and TRBJ2-7; TRBD2 reflects the table's D call only, with no check against the DNA. Germline lookup yields CDR1 MDHEN and CDR2 SYDVKM. From its first to its last residue, the CDR3 has 13 amino acids.

The chain couples TRBV4-3 to TRBJ2-7, with 8 positions matching TRBD2. The germline CDR1 and CDR2 sequences are LGHNA and YSLEER. This CDR3 spans 18 amino acids. V trimming: 2 bases; J trimming: 4 bases; junction bases outside the gene matches: 16. The CDR3 bases are TGCGCCAGCAGCCAACTGCGGGGGGCCGGTAGTCTAAGATACGAGCAGTACTTC. Translated, it gives CASSQLRGAGSLRYEQYF.

The chain couples TRBV27 to TRBJ1-6; D is possibly TRBD1 (5 bases). The CDR3 is made up of 13 amino acids. The V end lost 3 bases, the J end lost 10 bases, and 10 bases lay between the germline ends. CDR1 and CDR2 from the germline V gene are MNHEY and SMNVEV (reference sequence). The CDR3 region has the DNA TGTGCCAGCAGTTTGGGGGTCCGCTCACCCCTCCACTTT. It encodes CASSLGVRSPLHF.

The rearrangement joins TRBV5-1 to TRBJ1-1, with no clear D. Trimming took off 2 bases at V and 9 bases at J, with 14 bases between the two ends. The CDR3 is made up of 13 amino acids. The germline V gene has CDR1 SGHRS and CDR2 YFSETQ. The CDR3 sequence is CASSFQERAQAFF. The CDR3 DNA sequence: TGCGCCAGCAGCTTTCAAGAAAGGGCTCAAGCTTTCTTT.

This clonotype occurred many times. The V gene is TRBV12-3 or TRBV12-4, the J gene TRBJ1-3, with a weak D call TRBD1 (5 bases). CDR3 size: 13 residues. V lost 7 bases, J lost 1 base, and 8 bases lay in between. The DNA for the CDR3 is TGTGCCAGCATGGAGGGGTCTGGAAACACCATATATTTT. Encoded protein: CASMEGSGNTIYF.

This clonotype was recorded a few times. The V call is TRBV7-2, the J call TRBJ1-5; D is ambiguous. The CDR3 contains 15 residues. V was trimmed by 1 base and J by 1 base, leaving 8 bases between them. The V gene's germline CDR1 is SGHTA and CDR2 FQGNSA. The CDR3 DNA reads as TGTGCCAGCAGCTTAGGCCCAGGAAGCAATCAGCCCCAGCATTTT. As protein: CASSLGPGSNQPQHF.

There are a few counts of this clonotype. CDR3 amino acids: CASSQGDRRYGYTF. Here the CDR3 DNA reads TGTGCCAGCAGCCAAGGGGACCGTAGGTATGGCTACACCTTC. The chain combines TRBV3-1 with TRBJ1-2, with D perhaps matching TRBD1 (5 bases). This CDR3 region has 14 residues. V gave up 1 base and J gave up 5 bases, with 11 bases separating them. CDR1 LGHDT and CDR2 YNNKEL come from the germline V gene (reference sequence).

This clonotype occurred a few times. This rearrangement joins TRBV14 to TRBJ2-1; D gene unclear. CDR3 length: 13 amino acids. V lost 1 base, J lost 9 bases, and 10 bases lay in between. From germline, CDR1 is SGHDN and CDR2 FVKESK. The CDR3 protein is CASSQGNLGEQFF. The CDR3 DNA follows: TGTGCCAGCAGCCAAGGCAACCTGGGTGAGCAGTTCTTC. Filled out from reference TRBV14 and TRBJ2-1, the complete variable domain reads EAGVTQFPSHSVIEKGQTVTLRCDPISGHDNLYWYRRVMGKEIKFLLHFVKESKQDESGMPNNRFLAERTGGTYSTLKVQPAELEDSGVYFCASSQGNLGEQFFGPGTRLTVL.

This chain links TRBV3-1 with TRBJ2-1, with 7 bases lining up with TRBD2. J lost 8 bases, V lost 5 bases, and 6 bases had no gene match. The CDR3 covers 13 residues. Germline CDR1 is LGHDT and CDR2 is YNNKEL (reference sequence). CDR3 in amino acids: CASSWGGGDEQFF. DNA for the CDR3: TGTGCCAGCAGCTGGGGCGGGGGTGATGAGCAGTTCTTC.

The V gene is TRBV3-1, the J gene TRBJ2-7; D perhaps matches TRBD2 (5 bases). CDR1 and CDR2 (germline): LGHDT, YNNKEL (reference sequence). Trimming took off 0 bases at V and 9 bases at J, with 12 bases between the two ends. This CDR3 has 13 residues. The CDR3 DNA is TGTGCCAGCAGCCAAGATACGCTAGCTGTGCAGTACGTC. Protein sequence: CASSQDTLAVQYV.

This clonotype was seen more than once but under ten times. The chain carries TRBV20-1 and TRBJ1-2, with no clear D. The V and J ends lost 5 bases and 2 bases respectively, with 6 bases between them. This CDR3 comprises 11 residues. Germline CDR1 and CDR2: DFQATT and SNEGSKA (reference sequence). Here the CDR3 DNA reads TGCAGTGCTCGACTGAACTATGGCTACACCTTC. It encodes CSARLNYGYTF.